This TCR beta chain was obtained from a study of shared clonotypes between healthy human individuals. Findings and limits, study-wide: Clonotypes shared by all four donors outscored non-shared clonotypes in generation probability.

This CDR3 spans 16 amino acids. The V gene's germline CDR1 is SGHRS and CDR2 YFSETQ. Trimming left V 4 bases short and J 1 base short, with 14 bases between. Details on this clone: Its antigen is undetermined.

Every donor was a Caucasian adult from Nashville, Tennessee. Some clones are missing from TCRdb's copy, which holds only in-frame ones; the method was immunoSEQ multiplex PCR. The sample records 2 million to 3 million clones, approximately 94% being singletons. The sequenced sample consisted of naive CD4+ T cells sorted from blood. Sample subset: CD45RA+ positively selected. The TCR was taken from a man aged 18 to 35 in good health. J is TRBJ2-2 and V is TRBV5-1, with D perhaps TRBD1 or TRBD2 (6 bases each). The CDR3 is CASSTGTFVNTGELFF. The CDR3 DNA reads TGCGCCAGCAGCACAGGGACTTTTGTGAACACCGGGGAGCTGTTTTTT.